Each of the 28 T cell receptor beta chains below was sequenced from the same sample in a study of beta chain features in type 1 diabetes. The investigators reverse transcribed all of the isolated RNA, so they sequenced expressed TCRB transcripts. Profiling relied on immunoSEQ multiplex PCR, and the TCRdb table lists in-frame clones only, not all of them. This sample carries approximately 44,000 clones, 51% of them seen once, and the ten largest clones take 2.1%. The sample comprised Tregs from blood. The receptor set was obtained from a young woman in good health.

This clone was recorded a few times. The CDR3 is CASSSQGVSYNEQFF. CDR3 DNA sequence: TGCGCCAGCAGCTCGCAGGGGGTTTCCTACAATGAGCAGTTCTTC. This chain connects TRBV5-1 to TRBJ2-1; 7 bases match TRBD1. The CDR3 loop spans 15 amino acids. Germline CDR1 is SGHRS and CDR2 is YFSETQ. V lost 3 bases, J lost 1 base, and 4 bases stayed unmatched.

The count of this clone is one. The chain joins TRBV30 to TRBJ1-1, with D perhaps matching TRBD1 (5 bases). CDR1 and CDR2 (germline): GTSNPN, SVGIG (reference sequence). The length of the CDR3 is 13 residues. The V end lost 2 bases, the J end lost 6 bases, and 13 bases lay between the germline ends. CDR3 in amino acids: CAWSQGDWAEAFF. In DNA form, the CDR3 reads TGTGCCTGGAGTCAAGGGGATTGGGCTGAAGCTTTCTTT.

The V call is TRBV28, the J call TRBJ2-5; D is ambiguous. Judging by the DNA end, TRBJ2-7 fits better; the J call may be wrong. Germline V gives CDR1 MDHEN, CDR2 SYDVKM. The CDR3 spans 16 residues. The CDR3 is CASSNHHRKISYEQYF. The CDR3 coding sequence is TGTGCCAGCAGTAACCATCACAGAAAAATCAGCTACGAGCAGTACTTC.

CDR3 coding DNA: TGTGCCAGCATCACCAGTGACAGGTCCTATGGCTACACCTTC. Protein: CASITSDRSYGYTF. The rearrangement links TRBV6-6 to TRBJ1-2, with TRBD1 as a possible D gene (6 bases). Deletions cut 7 bases from V and 4 bases from J, with 16 bases between. This CDR3 comprises 14 residues. Germline V CDR1 and CDR2: MNHNY, SVGAGI (reference sequence).

The DNA for the CDR3 is TGTGCCAGCAGCCCGACACAGGGTGGTGCCTACGAGCAGTACTTC. It specifies CASSPTQGGAYEQYF. The chain recombines TRBV7-2 with TRBJ2-7; D perhaps matches TRBD1 (6 bases). This CDR3 contains 15 residues. Trimming cost V 5 bases and J 2 bases, with 16 bases left between them. Germline CDR1 SGHTA, CDR2 FQGNSA. Full variable domain (outside the CDR3, taken from reference TRBV7-2 and TRBJ2-7): GAGVSQSPSNKVTEKGKDVELRCDPISGHTALYWYRQSLGQGLEFLIYFQGNSAPDKSGLPSDRFSAERTGGSVSTLTIQRTQQEDSAVYLCASSPTQGGAYEQYFGPGTRLTVT.

This clone turned up a few times. The rearrangement uses TRBV6-1 and TRBJ2-7, with 8 bases matching TRBD1. The CDR3 runs to 15 residues. The trim removed 6 bases at V and 3 bases at J, leaving 10 bases unmatched. CDR1 and CDR2 from the germline V gene are MNHNS and SASEGT. This CDR3 is CASRKDRVWGYEQYF. The CDR3 DNA is TGTGCCAGCAGGAAGGACAGGGTCTGGGGCTACGAGCAGTACTTC.

The genes are TRBV7-2 and TRBJ2-7; 8 bases are shared with TRBD1. V lost 1 base to trimming and J lost 5 bases; unmatched junction nucleotides: 10. CDR3 length: 16 residues. CDR1 and CDR2 from the germline V gene are SGHTA and FQGNSA. In nucleotides, the CDR3 is TGTGCCAGCAGCTTAGGAGACAGGGGTCCCCTGGACGAGCAGTACTTC. This encodes CASSLGDRGPLDEQYF.

The chain is built from TRBV11-1 and TRBJ2-6, with D perhaps matching TRBD1 (6 bases). CDR1 is SGHAT and CDR2 is FQDESV in the germline V gene (reference sequence). V was clipped by 5 bases and J by 0 bases, with 17 bases between them. The CDR3 runs to 18 residues. CDR3 protein: CASSPLGALHSGANVLTF. The CDR3 DNA is TGTGCCAGCAGCCCCTTGGGGGCATTGCACTCTGGGGCCAACGTCCTGACTTTC.

The genes are TRBV4-2 and TRBJ1-1; D is ambiguous. Germline CDR1 is LGHNA and CDR2 is YNFKEQ. The CDR3 sequence is 16 residues long. Trimming removed 2 bases from V and 0 bases from J, with 13 bases in between. In DNA, the CDR3 is TGTGCCAGCAGCCAACCGACCACGACTATGAACACTGAAGCTTTCTTT. Encoded protein: CASSQPTTTMNTEAFF.

The chain combines TRBV5-1 with TRBJ2-5; possibly TRBD2 for D (6 bases). V dropped 3 bases and J dropped 4 bases, with 16 bases sitting between them. CDR1 and CDR2 from the germline V gene are SGHRS and YFSETQ. This CDR3 contains 15 residues. The CDR3 here is CASSSRDPRGETQYF. CDR3 DNA: TGCGCCAGCAGCTCGCGGGATCCCCGGGGAGAGACCCAGTACTTC. Full variable domain (rest looked up from reference TRBV5-1 and TRBJ2-5): KAGVTQTPRYLIKTRGQQVTLSCSPISGHRSVSWYQQTPGQGLQFLFEYFSETQRNKGNFPGRFSGRQFSNSRSEMNVSTLELGDSALYLCASSSRDPRGETQYFGPGTRLLVL.

The chain uses TRBV9 and TRBJ2-5; weak D call: TRBD2 (6 bases). The tail of the sequence fits TRBJ2-7 better, so the J call may be wrong. Germline V gene sequence: CDR1 SGDLS, CDR2 YYNGEE. The length of the CDR3 is 11 residues. Here the CDR3 reads CARPTGDEQYF. As DNA, the CDR3 is TGTGCCCGCCCGACGGGAGACGAGCAGTACTTC.

CDR3: CATSRRTRTVYNEQFF. The CDR3 bases are TGTGCCACCAGCAGAAGGACTAGGACCGTATACAATGAGCAGTTCTTC. This chain uses TRBV15 with TRBJ2-1, with 7 bases fitting TRBD2. CDR3 length: 16 residues. Germline trimming cut 2 bases from V and 4 bases from J; bases unmatched to any gene: 8. CDR1 LNHNV and CDR2 YYDKDF come from the germline V gene (reference sequence).

A few counts support this clone. The CDR3 reads CASSPRQGRPLGNQPQHF. CDR3 coding DNA: TGTGCCAGCAGCCCAAGACAGGGACGGCCACTGGGCAATCAGCCCCAGCATTTT. The chain recombines TRBV7-8 with TRBJ1-5; 7 positions agree with TRBD1. V lost 5 bases and J lost 2; bases outside the gene matches: 15. The CDR3 has 18 residues. Germline-derived CDR1 and CDR2 are SGHVS and FQNEAQ.

The chain employs TRBV7-2 and TRBJ2-3, with D perhaps matching TRBD1 (6 bases). CDR3 length equals 17 residues. Per the germline V gene, CDR1 is SGHTA and CDR2 is FQGNSA. V was trimmed by 5 bases and J by 0 bases, leaving 18 bases between them. CDR3 protein: CASSQAPTGSSTDTQYF. As DNA, the CDR3 is TGTGCCAGCAGCCAAGCCCCAACAGGGTCTAGCACAGATACGCAGTATTTT.

The chain carries TRBV7-9 and TRBJ2-7; D perhaps matches TRBD1 (5 bases). In germline, CDR1 is SEHNR, CDR2 FQNEAQ (reference sequence). CDR3 size: 14 residues. The V and J ends lost 6 bases and 0 bases respectively, with 12 bases between them. The CDR3 loop reads CASSSGISSYEQYF. The CDR3 coding sequence is TGTGCCAGCAGTTCAGGGATTAGCTCCTACGAGCAGTACTTC. Full variable domain (remainder filled in from reference TRBV7-9 and TRBJ2-7): DTGVSQNPRHKITKRGQNVTFRCDPISEHNRLYWYRQTLGQGPEFLTYFQNEAQLEKSRLLSDRFSAERPKGSFSTLEIQRTEQGDSAMYLCASSSGISSYEQYFGPGTRLTVT.

The chain has TRBV27 and TRBJ2-4; D may be TRBD1 (6 bases). CDR3 length equals 17 residues. V lost 3 bases and J lost 2, with 17 bases in between. CDR1 and CDR2 (germline): MNHEY, SMNVEV (reference sequence). In DNA form, the CDR3 reads TGTGCCAGCAGTTTTCGATCTACAGGGTTGACCAAAAACATTCAGTACTTC. Translated, it gives CASSFRSTGLTKNIQYF.

This clone was counted between two and nine times. The chain combines TRBV25-1 with TRBJ1-2; 10 bases map to TRBD1. The CDR3 length is 13 residues. The V gene's germline CDR1 is MGHDK and CDR2 SYGVNS. Trimming at V came to 8 bases and at J to 3 bases, leaving 3 bases not matched to a gene. CDR3 in amino acids: CASAGQGDYGYTF. In DNA, the CDR3 is TGTGCCAGCGCAGGACAGGGGGACTATGGCTACACCTTC.

The chain employs TRBV25-1 and TRBJ2-5; D unresolved. V lost 2 bases to trimming and J lost 4 bases, with 11 bases between them. The CDR3 spans 14 residues. From germline, CDR1 is MGHDK and CDR2 SYGVNS. CDR3 sequence reads: CASSETGRGETQYF. The CDR3, as DNA: TGTGCCAGCAGTGAAACGGGTCGAGGAGAGACCCAGTACTTC.

The chain uses TRBV28 and TRBJ2-7; 7 bases line up with TRBD1. There are 12 residues in the CDR3. The germline CDR1 and CDR2 sequences are MDHEN and SYDVKM. The junction had 3 bases not matched to a gene; V was cut back by 6 bases and J by 4 bases. The DNA of the CDR3 is TGTGCCAGCAGGACAGGGAATTACGAGCAGTACTTC. Its translation: CASRTGNYEQYF. Full variable domain (missing parts from reference TRBV28 and TRBJ2-7): DVKVTQSSRYLVKRTGEKVFLECVQDMDHENMFWYRQDPGLGLRLIYFSYDVKMKEKGDIPEGYSVSREKKERFSLILESASTNQTSMYLCASRTGNYEQYFGPGTRLTVT.

The chain has TRBV10-1 and TRBJ2-5, with 9 bases identical to TRBD2. CDR1 WNHNN and CDR2 SYGVQD come from the germline V gene (reference sequence). The CDR3 contains 13 residues. V was clipped by 10 bases and J by 2 bases; unmatched bases: 5. CDR3 amino acids: CATTTSGQETQYF. The CDR3, as DNA: TGCGCCACTACGACTAGCGGACAAGAGACCCAGTACTTC.

This chain uses TRBV7-2 with TRBJ1-2, with TRBD1 matching 9 bases. CDR3 length: 14 amino acids. Unmatched junction bases numbered 1, after V lost 1 base and J lost 4 bases. The V gene's germline CDR1 is SGHTA and CDR2 FQGNSA. The CDR3 sequence is CASSLDRGRYGYTF. The CDR3 DNA is TGTGCCAGCAGCTTAGACAGGGGGCGCTATGGCTACACCTTC.

The CDR3 loop reads CASSPGTSGSREQFF. The CDR3 coding sequence is TGTGCCAGCAGTCCCGGGACTAGCGGGAGTCGTGAGCAGTTCTTC. This chain connects TRBV28 to TRBJ2-1, with 14 bases that match TRBD2. The germline gives CDR1 MDHEN, CDR2 SYDVKM. The length of the CDR3 is 15 residues. J was trimmed by 9 bases and V by 5 bases; bases with no gene match: 6.

V gene TRBV7-2 combines with J gene TRBJ1-5; possibly TRBD1 for D (5 bases). Trimming removed 1 base at V and 3 bases at J, with 13 bases between. This CDR3 contains 16 residues. The germline V gene encodes CDR1 SGHTA and CDR2 FQGNSA. The CDR3 region has the DNA TGTGCCAGCAGCTTAGTTGGTGGACAAGTCAATCAGCCCCAGCATTTT. Translation gives CASSLVGGQVNQPQHF. Full variable domain (missing parts from reference TRBV7-2 and TRBJ1-5): GAGVSQSPSNKVTEKGKDVELRCDPISGHTALYWYRQSLGQGLEFLIYFQGNSAPDKSGLPSDRFSAERTGGSVSTLTIQRTQQEDSAVYLCASSLVGGQVNQPQHFGDGTRLSIL.

This sequence joins TRBV30 and TRBJ2-3; D possibly corresponds to TRBD2 (6 bases). V was clipped by 0 bases and J by 3 bases, with 13 bases between them. In germline, CDR1 is GTSNPN, CDR2 SVGIG (reference sequence). The CDR3 contains 15 residues. CDR3 protein: CAWSVGGMGTDTQYF. DNA of the CDR3: TGTGCCTGGAGTGTAGGCGGGATGGGGACAGATACGCAGTATTTT.

The chain employs TRBV7-9 and TRBJ1-2; 7 bases fit TRBD1. The V and J ends lost 5 bases and 8 bases, in that order; junction bases with no gene match: 5. The V gene's germline CDR1 is SEHNR and CDR2 FQNEAQ (reference sequence). There are 12 residues in the CDR3. The CDR3 bases are TGTGCCAGCAGCATCGGACAGGAGGGCTACACCTTC. This encodes CASSIGQEGYTF.

The DNA of the CDR3 is TGCGCCAGCAGCCAAGACCCACAGGGTCCACCTTACAATGAGCAGTTCTTC. Translation gives CASSQDPQGPPYNEQFF. The gene calls are TRBV4-1 and TRBJ2-1; TRBD1 might be the D (6 bases). Germline V CDR1 and CDR2: MGHRA, YSYEKL. The V and J ends lost 0 bases and 4 bases respectively, with 16 bases between them. This CDR3 region has 17 residues.

The table lists this clone with a count of one. This chain joins TRBV9 and TRBJ2-7; 7 nucleotides match TRBD2. The CDR3 is made up of 15 amino acids. V was pared by 4 bases and J by 2 bases, with 9 bases of the junction left unmatched. The germline gives CDR1 SGDLS, CDR2 YYNGEE. The CDR3 protein is CASSPLGGSAYEQYF. CDR3 in DNA: TGTGCCAGCAGCCCGCTTGGCGGGAGCGCCTACGAGCAGTACTTC.

The chain links TRBV19 to TRBJ2-2; D is ambiguous. CDR3 length equals 15 residues. V lost 7 bases to trimming and J lost 6 bases, with 18 bases between them. In germline, CDR1 is LNHDA, CDR2 SQIVND (reference sequence). The CDR3 coding sequence is TGTGCCAGTACCTTGAGGCAGTGGAATTCCGGGGAGCTGTTTTTT. Amino acids: CASTLRQWNSGELFF.